This paragraph covers one T cell receptor beta chain sequence. At one end, the junction sequence differs from germline, possibly due to a read error. The entry originates in a study of cytomegalovirus exposure and HLA in healthy donors. CDR3 length: 13 residues. The germline V gene encodes CDR1 LGHNA and CDR2 YNFKEQ. Vbeta (60) and Jbeta (13) primers were used in the PCR. TCRdb's copy holds only in-frame clones and misses some; the assay was immunoSEQ multiplex PCR. Among about 160,000 clones listed, approximately 85% were seen once. The J gene is TRBJ1-2, the V gene TRBV4-2, with D unresolved. The sequenced sample consisted of PBMCs. This TCR was sampled from a girl aged 2-10 years in good health and CMV-seropositive. CDR3 amino acids: CASSQDHDYGYPF. CDR3 DNA: TGTGCCAGCAGCCAAGATCACGACTATGGCTACCCCTTC.